This T cell receptor beta chain stems from a study of blood T cell repertoires in COVID-19. At the level of the study: The study drew acute and convalescent COVID-19 samples from the United States, Italy and Spain.

Measured with immunoSEQ multiplex PCR; TCRdb has only the in-frame clones, and not every one. The sample consists of about 200,000 clones, less than 90% of them appearing once. There are 13 residues in the CDR3. The V end was cut by 6 bases, the J end by 2 bases, with 10 bases between. Looked up from germline, CDR1 is MNHEY and CDR2 is SVGAGI. This sequence joins TRBV6-5 and TRBJ1-2, with no clear D. This TCR was recovered from a woman aged 45-60 years with acute or convalescent COVID-19. Sequencing input: peripheral blood. The CDR3 here is CASRQRPNYGYTF. The DNA for the CDR3 is TGTGCCAGCAGACAGAGACCAAACTATGGCTACACCTTC.